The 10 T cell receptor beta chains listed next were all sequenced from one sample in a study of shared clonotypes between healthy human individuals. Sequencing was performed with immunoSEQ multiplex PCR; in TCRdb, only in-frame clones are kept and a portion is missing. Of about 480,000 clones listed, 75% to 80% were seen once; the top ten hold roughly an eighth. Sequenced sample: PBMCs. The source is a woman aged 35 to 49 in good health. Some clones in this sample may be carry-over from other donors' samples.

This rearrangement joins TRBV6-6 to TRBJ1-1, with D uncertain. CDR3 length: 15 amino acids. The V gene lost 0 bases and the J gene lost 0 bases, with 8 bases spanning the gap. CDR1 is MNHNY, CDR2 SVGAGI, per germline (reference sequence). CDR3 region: CASSYSTSMNTEAFF. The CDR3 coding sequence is TGTGCCAGCAGTTACTCTACTTCTATGAACACTGAAGCTTTCTTT.

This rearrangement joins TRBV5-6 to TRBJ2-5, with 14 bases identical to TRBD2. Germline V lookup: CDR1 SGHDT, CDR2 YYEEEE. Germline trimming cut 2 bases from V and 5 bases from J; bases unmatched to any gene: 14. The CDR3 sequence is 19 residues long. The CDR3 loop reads CASSFYLAGLAGEWETQYF. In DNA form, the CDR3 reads TGTGCCAGCAGCTTTTATTTAGCGGGACTAGCGGGAGAATGGGAGACCCAGTACTTC.

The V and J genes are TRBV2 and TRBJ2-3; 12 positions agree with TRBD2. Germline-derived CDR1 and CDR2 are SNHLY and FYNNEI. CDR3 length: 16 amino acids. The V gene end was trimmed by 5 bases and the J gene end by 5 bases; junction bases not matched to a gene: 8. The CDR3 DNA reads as TGTGCCAGCAGTTTGACTAGCGGGAGACAGGGAGATACGCAGTATTTT. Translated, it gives CASSLTSGRQGDTQYF. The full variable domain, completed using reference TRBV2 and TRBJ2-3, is EPEVTQTPSHQVTQMGQEVILRCVPISNHLYFYWYRQILGQKVEFLVSFYNNEISEKSEIFDDQFSVERPDGSNFTLKIRSTKLEDSAMYFCASSLTSGRQGDTQYFGPGTRLTVL.

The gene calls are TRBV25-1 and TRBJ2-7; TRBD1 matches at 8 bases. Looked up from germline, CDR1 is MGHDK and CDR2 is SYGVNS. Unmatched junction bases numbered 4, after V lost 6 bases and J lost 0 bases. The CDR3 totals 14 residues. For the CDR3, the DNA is TGTGCCAGCAGGCAGACAGGGGCCTCCTACGAGCAGTACTTC. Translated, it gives CASRQTGASYEQYF.

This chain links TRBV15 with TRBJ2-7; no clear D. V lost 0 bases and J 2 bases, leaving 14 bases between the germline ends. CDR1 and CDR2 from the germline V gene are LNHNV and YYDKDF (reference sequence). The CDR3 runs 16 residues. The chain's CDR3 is CATSRDSGLTTYEQYF. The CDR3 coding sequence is TGTGCCACCAGCAGAGATAGTGGTCTAACGACCTACGAGCAGTACTTC. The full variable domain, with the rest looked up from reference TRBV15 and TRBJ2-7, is DAMVIQNPRYQVTQFGKPVTLSCSQTLNHNVMYWYQQKSSQAPKLLFHYYDKDFNNEADTPDNFQSRRPNTSFCFLDIRSPGLGDTAMYLCATSRDSGLTTYEQYFGPGTRLTVT.

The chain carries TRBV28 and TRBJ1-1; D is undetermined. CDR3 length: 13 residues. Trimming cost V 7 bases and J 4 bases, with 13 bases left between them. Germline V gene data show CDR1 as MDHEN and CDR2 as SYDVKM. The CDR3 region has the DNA TGTGCCAGCACCTCGCCGGGGTCCACTGAAGCTTTCTTT. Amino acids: CASTSPGSTEAFF.

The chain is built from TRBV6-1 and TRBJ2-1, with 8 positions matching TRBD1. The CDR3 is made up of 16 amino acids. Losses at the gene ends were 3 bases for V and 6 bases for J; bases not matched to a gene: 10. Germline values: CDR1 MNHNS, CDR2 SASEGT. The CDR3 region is CASSDRGQVTPNEQFF. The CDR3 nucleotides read TGTGCCAGCAGTGACCGGGGACAGGTAACACCCAATGAGCAGTTCTTC.

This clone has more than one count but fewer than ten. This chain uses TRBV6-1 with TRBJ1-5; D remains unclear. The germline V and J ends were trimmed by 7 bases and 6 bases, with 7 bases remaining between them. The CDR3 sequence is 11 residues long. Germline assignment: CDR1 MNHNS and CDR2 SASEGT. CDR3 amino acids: CASTDTQPQHF. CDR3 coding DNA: TGTGCCAGCACCGATACTCAGCCCCAGCATTTT.

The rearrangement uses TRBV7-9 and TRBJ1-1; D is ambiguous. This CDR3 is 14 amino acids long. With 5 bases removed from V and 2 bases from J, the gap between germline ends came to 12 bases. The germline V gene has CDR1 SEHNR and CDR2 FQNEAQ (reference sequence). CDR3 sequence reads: CASSPLNVNTEAFF. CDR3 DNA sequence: TGTGCCAGCAGCCCCCTAAACGTTAACACTGAAGCTTTCTTT.

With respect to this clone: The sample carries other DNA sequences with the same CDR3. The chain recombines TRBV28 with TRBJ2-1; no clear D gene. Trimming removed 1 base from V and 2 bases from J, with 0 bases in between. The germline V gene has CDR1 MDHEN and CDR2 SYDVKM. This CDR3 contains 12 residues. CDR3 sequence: CASSLSYNEQFF. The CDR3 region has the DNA TGTGCCAGCAGTTTATCCTACAATGAGCAGTTCTTC.